The 16 T cell receptor beta chains presented below share a single source sample, sequenced in a study of T cell repertoires in cytomegalovirus infection. Each CDR3 protein is one row after TCRdb ran MiXCR on the reads. The sample lists approximately 470,000 distinct CDR3 sequences, 42% seen once, with around 44% in the top ten. These receptors' targets are unknown. Source: cultured PBMCs, taken from culture after CMV antigen stimulation. The receptors here all came from a human donor in good health (CMV status not recorded). Some clones in this sample may be carry-over from other donors' samples.

The V call is TRBV20-1, the J call TRBJ2-3; D is possibly TRBD2 (5 bases). Between the trimmed V and J ends, which lost 0 bases and 4 bases, there was a span of 14 bases. In germline, CDR1 is DFQATT, CDR2 SNEGSKA (reference sequence). The CDR3 is 15 amino acids. The CDR3 nucleotides are TGCAGTGCTAGAGATAGGTGGGAGCCGGCAGATACGCAGTATTTT. This encodes CSARDRWEPADTQYF.

This chain uses TRBV7-9 with TRBJ1-5; TRBD1 matches at 8 bases. The V gene end was trimmed by 4 bases and the J gene end by 0 bases; junction bases not matched to a gene: 14. Germline loops: CDR1 SEHNR, CDR2 FQNEAQ (reference sequence). The CDR3 is 19 amino acids. CDR3 DNA: TGTGCCAGCAGCTCAAATACCGGGACAGGAATTTTTAGCAATCAGCCCCAGCATTTT. Translation gives CASSSNTGTGIFSNQPQHF.

This clonotype was counted a single time. J is TRBJ1-2 and V is TRBV4-1; D remains ambiguous. The length of the CDR3 is 16 residues. V shed 5 bases and J shed 8 bases, with 24 bases lying between them. In germline, CDR1 is MGHRA, CDR2 YSYEKL. The CDR3 DNA follows: TGCGCCAGCAGCGGCCGGACGAGGGAATTTATGGGCGGCTACACCTTC. Translation: CASSGRTREFMGGYTF.

The rearrangement uses TRBV12-3 or TRBV12-4 and TRBJ1-3; D uncertain. Deletions cut 5 bases from V and 0 bases from J, with 17 bases between. CDR3 size: 17 residues. The CDR3 coding sequence is TGTGCCAGCAGTCCCGGAGGTATAATCCTCTCTGGAAACACCATATATTTT. Translation: CASSPGGIILSGNTIYF.

The chain combines TRBV20-1 with TRBJ2-1, with D maybe TRBD1 (5 bases). Germline-derived CDR1 and CDR2 are DFQATT and SNEGSKA (reference sequence). Trimming pared 1 base from V and 5 bases from J, leaving 18 bases between. The CDR3 totals 16 residues. For the CDR3, the DNA is TGCAGTGCTAGAGTCTCTAGTCCAGGGTATCACAATGAGCAGTTCTTC. As protein: CSARVSSPGYHNEQFF.

This clonotype has a count of ten or more. This chain uses TRBV7-6 with TRBJ1-3, with D unclear. With 5 bases removed from V and 2 bases from J, the gap between germline ends came to 10 bases. Germline CDR1 is SGHVS and CDR2 is FNYEAQ. The CDR3 has 14 residues. CDR3: CASSPVSPGNTIYF. CDR3 DNA sequence: TGTGCCAGCAGCCCCGTGAGTCCTGGAAACACCATATATTTT.

Concerning this clonotype: The germline gene is not matched at one end of the junction; a read error may be the cause. V is TRBV11-3 and J is TRBJ2-2; 7 bases line up with TRBD2. This CDR3 comprises 16 residues. Germline values: CDR1 SGHNT, CDR2 YENEEA. Here the CDR3 DNA reads TGTGCCAGCAGTAGAAGAGCGGGGCTCAACACCGTGGAGCTGTTTTTT. It specifies CASSRRAGLNTVELFF.

The V and J genes are TRBV7-9 and TRBJ2-3; D not certain. The CDR3 extends over 14 amino acids. Trimming took 6 bases from V and 2 from J, leaving 12 bases between them. CDR1 is SEHNR, CDR2 FQNEAQ, per germline (reference sequence). The CDR3 region is CASSSRVITDTQYF. Here the CDR3 DNA reads TGTGCCAGCAGTTCAAGGGTTATCACAGATACGCAGTATTTT.

V is TRBV4-1 and J is TRBJ2-2; a weak D match, TRBD1 (6 bases). The CDR3 is made up of 18 amino acids. Germline-derived CDR1 and CDR2 are MGHRA and YSYEKL. Trimming took 0 bases from V and 8 from J, leaving 22 bases between them. The CDR3 here is CASSQEGAQRSNAGELFF. CDR3 in DNA: TGCGCCAGCAGCCAAGAGGGGGCGCAGCGCTCAAACGCGGGGGAGCTGTTTTTT.

This rearrangement joins TRBV7-6 to TRBJ2-5; no definite D call. V lost 1 base, J lost 4 bases, and 7 bases lay in between. The CDR3 totals 13 residues. Germline CDR1 is SGHVS and CDR2 is FNYEAQ. As DNA, the CDR3 is TGTGCCAGCAGCTTAGACCATGGAGAGACCCAGTACTTC. The encoded protein is CASSLDHGETQYF. Full variable domain (rest looked up from reference TRBV7-6 and TRBJ2-5): GAGVSQSPRYKVTKRGQDVALRCDPISGHVSLYWYRQALGQGPEFLTYFNYEAQQDKSGLPNDRFSAERPEGSISTLTIQRTEQRDSAMYRCASSLDHGETQYFGPGTRLLVL.

The chain is built from TRBV12-3 or TRBV12-4 and TRBJ1-2; D unclear. Trimming shortened V by 6 bases and J by 8 bases, and 13 bases separated the two germline ends. The CDR3 has 12 amino acids. CDR3 amino acids: CASRASSGGYTF. The CDR3, as DNA: TGTGCCAGCAGAGCAAGCTCGGGGGGCTACACCTTC.

The chain links TRBV6-2 or TRBV6-3 to TRBJ1-5; possible D gene TRBD1, 6 bases. CDR1 and CDR2 from the germline V gene are MNHEY and SVGEGT. Deletions cut 6 bases from V and 8 bases from J, with 14 bases between. The CDR3 contains 13 residues. CDR3 loop: CASRVTGLEPQHF. The CDR3 region has the DNA TGTGCCAGCAGAGTCACAGGGTTAGAGCCCCAGCATTTT.

This clonotype has just a few counts. The chain links TRBV28 to TRBJ2-5; 9 bases line up with TRBD2. This CDR3 has 15 amino acids. Germline assignment: CDR1 MDHEN and CDR2 SYDVKM. V dropped 6 bases and J dropped 1; count of bases not matched to a gene: 6. The CDR3 DNA sequence: TGTGCCAGCAGCTTAGCGGGGGCTCTCCAAGAGACCCAGTACTTC. Translated: CASSLAGALQETQYF.

The table lists this clonotype with a few counts. The V call is TRBV6-2 or TRBV6-3, the J call TRBJ2-1, with D maybe TRBD1 (5 bases). This CDR3 is 14 amino acids long. Germline lookup yields CDR1 MNHEY and CDR2 SVGEGT. V was pared by 6 bases and J by 8 bases, with 17 bases between. CDR3 sequence reads: CASRLALGAHEQFF. The CDR3 DNA sequence: TGTGCCAGCAGACTTGCCCTAGGGGCCCATGAGCAGTTCTTC.

This clonotype was detected a few times. Mismatch with germline at one junction end may stem from a read error. The chain carries TRBV6-1 and TRBJ1-2; D perhaps matches TRBD1 (5 bases). The CDR3 spans 16 residues. The germline gives CDR1 MNHNS, CDR2 SASEGT. The CDR3 spells CASSEASVGAGYGYTF. As DNA, the CDR3 is TGTGCCAGCAGCGAAGCAAGCGTCGGGGCGGGCTATGGCTACACCTTC.

This chain connects TRBV29-1 to TRBJ1-1; D may be TRBD1 (5 bases). Germline V gene data show CDR1 as SQVTM and CDR2 as ANQGSEA. CDR3 length equals 13 residues. Trimming took 2 bases from V and 10 from J, leaving 17 bases between them. This CDR3 is CSVESAREEGAFF. The CDR3 coding sequence is TGCAGCGTTGAATCGGCCAGGGAGGAGGGAGCTTTCTTT.